This paragraph covers one T cell receptor beta chain sequence. This CDR3 has 15 residues. Germline-derived CDR1 and CDR2 are MNHNY and SVGAGI (reference sequence). Between the trimmed V and J ends, which lost 3 bases and 5 bases, there was a span of 14 bases. Some clones are missing from TCRdb's copy, which holds only in-frame ones; the method was immunoSEQ multiplex PCR. The table lists fewer than 45,000 clones, more than 90% of them singletons. The data stem from a study of T cell changes during pregnancy in multiple sclerosis. The sequenced sample was CD4+ T cells from peripheral blood mononuclear cells, obtained in the first trimester of pregnancy. The TCR comes from a female donor with multiple sclerosis, enrolled in a pregnancy study. The rearrangement uses TRBV6-6 and TRBJ2-1; D is unclear. The chain's CDR3 is CASSYGVLKNNEQFF. CDR3 nucleotides: TGTGCCAGCAGTTATGGAGTGCTTAAAAACAATGAGCAGTTCTTC.